The entry below describes one TCR beta chain. Its antigen is not known. Original methodology: There were no quality scores in the junction-only immunoSEQ sequences, so filtering differed. Some clones are missing from TCRdb's copy, which holds only in-frame ones; the method was immunoSEQ multiplex PCR. V, J and clone size are taken as reported in that table, and D and trimming were inferred from the DNA itself. The profile shows fewer than 700,000 clones, approximately 95% of them singletons. This CDR3 spans 13 amino acids. The ends were cut back, 8 bases at V and 2 bases at J, with 9 bases in the middle. From germline, CDR1 is SNHLY and CDR2 FYNNEI. These data come from a study of shared clonotypes between healthy human individuals. Study-wide points: Despite large depth, sorted-subset datasets appeared incompletely sequenced. Clonotype sharing among donors was expected to depend on sequencing depth.

It was CD45RO-negative cells, positively selected for CCR7, that made up naive CD8 cells, with terminally differentiated effector memory CD45RA+ cells excluded. Adults of Caucasian background living in Nashville, Tennessee made up all donors. Sample: naive CD8+ T cells sorted from blood. The chain recombines TRBV2 with TRBJ2-2; D uncertain. This receptor was taken from a young woman in good health. CDR3 coding DNA: TGTGCCAGCGAGCCACGCAACACCGGGGAGCTGTTTTTT. Residues: CASEPRNTGELFF.